The rows below give T cell receptor beta chains drawn from one sample of a study of T-cell memory formation after mild COVID-19. TCRdb passed the 5' RACE reads through MiXCR, listing each CDR3 protein once. The sample has hundreds of thousands of distinct CDR3 sequences, 20% to 25% seen once. Input material: PBMCs or a T cell subset sorted from them (not recorded which). The receptors were sampled from an adult woman who had mild COVID-19 (a few samples of this study predate the infection). Cell type and time point are not known. The CDR3 runs from the conserved cysteine through the conserved F or W. Fields, in order: clone size, V gene, CDR3 length, J gene, D gene, CDR3 DNA, CDR3 protein. A D gene is named only where the DNA matches it firmly. Rows may omit the clone size; those that give it use once, few, many or a size class.

>-|TRBV7-9|18|TRBJ2-2|TRBD1
TGTGCCAGCAGCCGAACTCGCACCCCGGGACAGGGACGTTTAGAGCTGTTTTTT
CASSRTRTPGQGRLELFF
>-|TRBV5-1|12|TRBJ1-3|-
TGCGCCAGCAGCCGGGGAGGAAACACCATATATTTT
CASSRGGNTIYF
>few|TRBV6-6|12|TRBJ2-7|-
TGTGCCAGCAGTTGGGCCAGCTACGAGCAGTACTTC
CASSWASYEQYF
>few|TRBV2|15|TRBJ2-3|-
TGTGCCAGCAGTACAAGTGGGAGCGGTCCAGATACGCAGTATTTT
CASSTSGSGPDTQYF
>few|TRBV6-6|17|TRBJ2-3|TRBD2
TGTGCCAGCAGTTACCCCATAGGACTAGCGGGGACAGATACGCAGTATTTT
CASSYPIGLAGTDTQYF
>-|TRBV24-1|15|TRBJ2-1|-
TGTGCCACCGGGGGGACGGTAAGCTCCTACAATGAGCAGTTCTTC
CATGGTVSSYNEQFF
>-|TRBV2|16|TRBJ2-1|TRBD1
TGTGCCAGCAGTCCGGTTCGTGGGACAGGGAGGTTTGAGCAGTTCTTC
CASSPVRGTGRFEQFF
>few|TRBV20-1|12|TRBJ2-7|TRBD1
TGCAGTGCTGGTCCTCTACAGGGGCCCTTGGACTTC
CSAGPLQGPLDF
>-|TRBV7-3|15|TRBJ2-7|TRBD2
TGTGCCAGCAGCCTCGCGGGGGGCAAGGGCTACGAGCAGTACTTC
CASSLAGGKGYEQYF
>few|TRBV3-1|14|TRBJ1-1|-
TGTGCCAGCCAAACAGGGACGGTGAACACTGAAGCTTTCTTT
CASQTGTVNTEAFF
>few|TRBV12-3/TRBV12-4|17|TRBJ2-5|TRBD1
TGTGCCAGCAGTTTGGGGGACAGGGGGCTGATGGGAGAGACCCAGTACTTC
CASSLGDRGLMGETQYF
>once|TRBV7-9|15|TRBJ1-3|TRBD1
TGTGCCAGCAGCGCACAGGGGAGTACTGGAAACACCATATATTTT
CASSAQGSTGNTIYF
>few|TRBV27|13|TRBJ1-1|-
TGTGCCAGCAGCCAAAAACAGGACACTGAAGCTTTCTTT
CASSQKQDTEAFF
>many|TRBV7-8|13|TRBJ2-7|-
TGTGCCAGCAGCTTACACAGGGAATACGAGCAGTACTTC
CASSLHREYEQYF
>many|TRBV11-2|12|TRBJ2-3|-
TGTGCCAGCACTCCTAGCACAGATACGCAGTATTTT
CASTPSTDTQYF
>-|TRBV2|15|TRBJ2-1|TRBD2
TGTGCGAGCGGAGAACTAGCGGGAGGGGACAATGAGCAGTTCTTC
CASGELAGGDNEQFF
>-|TRBV19|16|TRBJ2-1|TRBD1
TGTGCCAGTAGTATAGGCAGGGACAGGGGAGGCGATGAGCAGTTCTTC
CASSIGRDRGGDEQFF
>-|TRBV14|14|TRBJ2-5|TRBD1
TGTGCCAGCAGCCCCCGGACAGGGACGGCGACCCAGTACTTC
CASSPRTGTATQYF
>few|TRBV12-3/TRBV12-4|16|TRBJ2-2|TRBD2
TGTGCCAGCAGTTCTAGCGGGGGCCCCTTTGGCGGGGAGCTGTTTTTT
CASSSSGGPFGGELFF
>few|TRBV5-1|12|TRBJ2-1|-
TGCGCCAGCAGCTTGGAGTTTTATGAGCAGTTCTTC
CASSLEFYEQFF
>-|TRBV29-1|16|TRBJ2-7|TRBD2
TGCAGCGTCGTGGCCGGGTCTAGCGGGCAGGTCTACGAGCAGTACTTC
CSVVAGSSGQVYEQYF
>many|TRBV7-8|18|TRBJ2-1|TRBD2
TGTGCCAGCAGCTTAGTGCTAGCGGGAGGGTGGTCCTACAATGAGCAGTTCTTC
CASSLVLAGGWSYNEQFF
>-|TRBV4-3|16|TRBJ2-2|-
TGCGCCAGCAGCCAAGATAGAAGGGGCGGCACCGGGGAGCTGTTTTTT
CASSQDRRGGTGELFF
>-|TRBV11-2|15|TRBJ2-2|-
TGTGCCAGCAGCTACCTGATCGGGAACACCGGGGAGCTGTTTTTT
CASSYLIGNTGELFF
>few|TRBV20-1|13|TRBJ2-5|-
TGCAGTGCTAGAGGGAGAGGGGAAGAGACCCAGTACTTC
CSARGRGEETQYF
>few|TRBV11-3|16|TRBJ1-2|-
TGTGCCAGCAGCTTAGATCGGTGGGACACTAACTATGGCTACACCTTC
CASSLDRWDTNYGYTF
>-|TRBV4-1|15|TRBJ1-1|TRBD1
TGCGCCAGCAGCCACTCACGGACAGGGGGCACTGAAGCTTTCTTT
CASSHSRTGGTEAFF
>-|TRBV29-1|14|TRBJ2-2|-
TGCAGCGTTGAGCCCAGGGGTCCCACCGGGGAGCTGTTTTTT
CSVEPRGPTGELFF
>many|TRBV7-9|16|TRBJ2-2|TRBD1
TGTGCCAGCAGCGGACAGGGGGAGGTGCCTACCGGGGAGCTGTTTTTT
CASSGQGEVPTGELFF
>few|TRBV29-1|16|TRBJ1-1|-
TGCAGCGTTGCGGGTAAACAGGGAGGTGTTAACACTGAAGCTTTCTTT
CSVAGKQGGVNTEAFF
>few|TRBV20-1|13|TRBJ1-1|-
TGCAGTGCTAGGACCTCAGGGAACACTGAAGCTTTCTTT
CSARTSGNTEAFF
>-|TRBV5-1|15|TRBJ2-5|-
TGCGCCAGCAGCTTGCGTCCAGGGGTGGAAGAGACCCAGTACTTC
CASSLRPGVEETQYF
>few|TRBV29-1|13|TRBJ2-7|TRBD2
TGCAGCGCCGGGACTAGCGGTACCTACGAGCAGTACTTC
CSAGTSGTYEQYF
>-|TRBV4-3|15|TRBJ1-1|-
TGCGCCAGCAGCCAAGAGGCGGACGGGAACACTGAAGCTTTCTTT
CASSQEADGNTEAFF
>-|TRBV9|17|TRBJ1-1|-
TGTGCCAGCAGCCCTAGGCAGGGGTGGTTGAGTGGCACTGAAGCTTTCTTT
CASSPRQGWLSGTEAFF
>few|TRBV12-3/TRBV12-4|13|TRBJ1-2|TRBD1
TGTGCCAGCAGTCCTCAGGGGGCTGGCGGCTACACCTTC
CASSPQGAGGYTF
>-|TRBV5-1|14|TRBJ2-3|-
TGCGCCAGCAGCTGGGACTCTAGCTCAGATACGCAGTATTTT
CASSWDSSSDTQYF